These T cell receptor beta chains were read from a single sample in a study of OX40 agonist ivuxolimab in advanced cancers. Sequencing used immunoSEQ multiplex PCR; TCRdb keeps in-frame clones, though not all of them. Of approximately 70,000 clones in the sample, 85% were seen once. This material consisted of CD4+ or CD8+ T cells sorted from blood, taken in a trial of the OX40 agonist ivuxolimab. The receptors originated from an adult with an advanced solid tumor such as melanoma, head and neck, liver or kidney cancer. CDR3s include the opening cysteine and the closing phenylalanine or tryptophan. The D gene is left open where the match is weak. Clone size is stated in some rows and not others, as once, few, many or a class when expanded.

. | . | TRBJ1-2 | TRBV6-1 | TGTGCCAGCAGTACAGGGAATGGCTACACCTTC | CASSTGNGYTF
. | . | TRBJ2-1 | TRBV7-9 | TGTGCCAGCAGCTCAGGGACATTAAGGTCCTACAATGAGCAGTTCTTC | CASSSGTLRSYNEQFF
. | TRBD1 | TRBJ2-5 | TRBV6-6 | TGTGCCAGCAGTCGGGACAGGGGGGAGGAAGAGACCCAGTACTTC | CASSRDRGEEETQYF
few | . | TRBJ1-1 | TRBV28 | TGTGCCAGCGTGTATTCGGGCAGCCCGAACACTGAAGCTTTCTTT | CASVYSGSPNTEAFF
. | . | TRBJ1-1 | TRBV29-1 | TGCAGCGTATGGGTGAACACTGAAGCTTTCTTT | CSVWVNTEAFF
. | TRBD2 | TRBJ2-1 | TRBV27 | TGTGCCAGCAGTTCTCCAAGCGGGAGAGCGGACAATGAGCAGTTCTTC | CASSSPSGRADNEQFF
once | . | TRBJ1-1 | TRBV18 | TGTGCCAGCTCACCCGCGAGCTACGCGAACACTGAAGCTTTCTTT | CASSPASYANTEAFF
. | . | TRBJ2-3 | TRBV29-1 | TGCAGCGTTATCATCGGAGATACGCAGTATTTT | CSVIIGDTQYF
. | . | TRBJ2-7 | TRBV6-1 | TGTGCCAGCGAAGGGGTGAAAGGCTACGAGCAGTACTTC | CASEGVKGYEQYF
. | . | TRBJ1-1 | TRBV7-2 | TGTGCCAGCTACGTGACCACTGAAGCTTTCTTT | CASYVTTEAFF
. | . | TRBJ2-6 | TRBV2 | TGTGCCAGCAGTGAAGGGGACGTGAGCTCTGGGGCCAACGTCCTGACTTTC | CASSEGDVSSGANVLTF
. | . | TRBJ2-2 | TRBV7-2 | TGTGCCAGCAGCCTCCTTGCGGGTGCGAACACCGGGGAGCTGTTTTTT | CASSLLAGANTGELFF